Listed here are 21 T cell receptor beta chains from one sample, sequenced in a study of T-cell memory formation after mild COVID-19. MiXCR was run by TCRdb on the 5' RACE reads, yielding one entry per CDR3 protein. Found here are 300,000 to 350,000 distinct CDR3 sequences, roughly 13% of them singletons; the top ten hold about 20%. The material sequenced was PBMCs or a T cell subset sorted from them (not recorded which). Receptors originate from a man in his late teens or twenties who had mild COVID-19 (a few samples of this study predate the infection). Cell type and time point are not known.

The chain combines TRBV29-1 with TRBJ2-1; D is tentatively TRBD1 or TRBD2 (6 bases each). The V and J ends lost 3 bases and 6 bases respectively, with 12 bases between them. Germline V lookup: CDR1 SQVTM, CDR2 ANQGSEA. The CDR3 runs to 13 residues. In nucleotides, the CDR3 is TGCAGCGTTGAGGCACAGGGAGGCAATGAGCAGTTCTTC. Residues: CSVEAQGGNEQFF.

The chain has TRBV20-1 and TRBJ2-1; the D gene is possibly TRBD2 (6 bases). V was cut by 6 bases and J by 0 bases, with 15 bases left in between. Per germline, CDR1 DFQATT and CDR2 SNEGSKA (reference sequence). The CDR3 sequence is 15 residues long. The CDR3 reads CSAREAGSSYNEQFF. CDR3 DNA sequence: TGCAGTGCCCGAGAGGCGGGGAGCTCCTACAATGAGCAGTTCTTC.

The table lists this clonotype with a few counts. The V and J genes are TRBV5-1 and TRBJ2-3; tentatively, D is TRBD1 (7 bases). Germline loops: CDR1 SGHRS, CDR2 YFSETQ. Trimming pared 1 base from V and 0 bases from J, leaving 12 bases between. This CDR3 contains 16 residues. The CDR3 sequence is CASSLRGTASTDTQYF. The CDR3 nucleotides are TGCGCCAGCAGCTTGCGGGGGACAGCTAGCACAGATACGCAGTATTTT.

The CDR3 DNA follows: TGTGCCAGCAGAAGTCGACAGGGCCAGCGTCGGAACACTGAAGCTTTCTTT. Its protein is CASRSRQGQRRNTEAFF. The J gene is TRBJ1-1, the V gene TRBV7-2, with 7 bases that match TRBD1. There are 17 residues in the CDR3. Germline V gene lookup returns CDR1 SGHTA and CDR2 FQGNSA. The trim removed 6 bases at V and 1 base at J, leaving 14 bases unmatched.

The chain recombines TRBV5-6 with TRBJ2-5, with no clear D. Germline-derived CDR1 and CDR2 are SGHDT and YYEEEE. V was shortened by 4 bases and J by 2 bases, with 18 bases between the two germline ends. The CDR3 totals 16 residues. The chain's CDR3 is CASSPRRSAGQETQYF. The DNA of the CDR3 is TGTGCCAGCAGCCCGAGGAGATCGGCAGGACAAGAGACCCAGTACTTC.

The CDR3 sequence: CASSYSKVKLADEQFF. DNA for the CDR3: TGTGCCAGCAGTTACTCGAAAGTCAAACTAGCAGATGAGCAGTTCTTC. The chain links TRBV6-6 to TRBJ2-1; a possible D gene is TRBD2 (6 bases). Per germline, CDR1 MNHNY and CDR2 SVGAGI (reference sequence). The CDR3 extends over 16 amino acids. Trimming left V 0 bases short and J 8 bases short, with 17 bases between.

The chain has TRBV7-3 and TRBJ2-2; D ambiguous. The length of the CDR3 is 13 residues. Germline V gives CDR1 SGHTA, CDR2 FQGTGA. Deletions cut 5 bases from V and 6 bases from J, with 10 bases between. CDR3 amino acids: CASSPGISGELFF. CDR3 bases: TGTGCCAGCAGCCCCGGAATCTCCGGGGAGCTGTTTTTT.

V and J are TRBV10-3 and TRBJ1-1; 8 nucleotides agree with TRBD1. Germline V gives CDR1 ENHRY, CDR2 SYGVKD. This CDR3 contains 14 residues. The CDR3 loop reads CATISQGAGTEAFF. CDR3 DNA: TGTGCTACCATTTCCCAGGGGGCTGGCACTGAAGCTTTCTTT.

This clonotype was seen a few times. The chain uses TRBV27 and TRBJ2-3, with D maybe TRBD2 (6 bases). The length of the CDR3 is 14 residues. Trimming removed 6 bases from V and 6 bases from J, with 16 bases in between. Germline values: CDR1 MNHEY, CDR2 SMNVEV (reference sequence). The CDR3 sequence: CASSPGWAGDTQYF. CDR3 in DNA: TGTGCCAGCAGCCCCGGCTGGGCGGGGGATACGCAGTATTTT.

This clonotype came up a few times. The chain uses TRBV18 and TRBJ2-5; D remains unclear. Trimming stripped 4 bases from V and 4 bases from J, with 13 bases between. Germline V gives CDR1 KGHSH, CDR2 LQKENI. The CDR3 contains 14 residues. CDR3 in DNA: TGTGCCAGCTCACTGTCGGATTCCAGAGAGACCCAGTACTTC. Translating gives CASSLSDSRETQYF.

This clonotype has a count of ten or more. This chain uses TRBV7-9 with TRBJ2-7, with D uncertain. V lost 0 bases and J 4 bases, leaving 7 bases between the germline ends. Germline lookup yields CDR1 SEHNR and CDR2 FQNEAQ (reference sequence). This CDR3 spans 13 amino acids. The CDR3 DNA is TGTGCCAGCAGCTTAGCGGGCGGATACGAGCAGTACGTC. Protein: CASSLAGGYEQYV.

This clonotype was detected a few times. V and J are TRBV6-2 or TRBV6-3 and TRBJ2-5; TRBD2 matches 13 bases. Trimming at V came to 6 bases and at J to 5 bases, leaving 3 bases not matched to a gene. This CDR3 comprises 14 residues. The germline V gene encodes CDR1 MNHEY and CDR2 SVGEGT. The CDR3 loop is CASRTSGGHETQYF. The CDR3 coding sequence is TGTGCCAGCAGGACTAGCGGGGGGCACGAGACCCAGTACTTC.

The V gene is TRBV4-1, the J gene TRBJ2-5, with 10 bases matching TRBD2. This CDR3 contains 15 residues. V trimming: 3 bases; J trimming: 5 bases; junction bases outside the gene matches: 6. Germline V gives CDR1 MGHRA, CDR2 YSYEKL. This CDR3 reads CASSHLAGVGETQYF. For the CDR3, the DNA is TGCGCCAGCAGCCATCTAGCGGGGGTTGGGGAGACCCAGTACTTC.

This clonotype was observed a few times. CDR3 DNA sequence: TGTGCCAGCAGCCCTAACCCGACAGGGGGGTTGGATGAGCAGTTCTTC. This codes for CASSPNPTGGLDEQFF. The V call is TRBV7-3, the J call TRBJ2-1; 9 bases are shared with TRBD1. The germline V gene has CDR1 SGHTA and CDR2 FQGTGA. This CDR3 has 16 residues. J gave up 8 bases and V 5 bases, and 13 bases lay outside the gene matches.

This clonotype was observed a handful of times. J is TRBJ1-2 and V is TRBV7-2; 10 bases map to TRBD1. CDR1 is SGHTA, CDR2 FQGNSA, per germline. Trimming removed 5 bases from V and 4 bases from J; junction bases left unmatched: 13. There are 17 residues in the CDR3. The CDR3 protein is CASSPDRGRPRGYGYTF. CDR3 sequence (DNA): TGTGCCAGCAGCCCTGACAGGGGGCGACCTCGGGGCTATGGCTACACCTTC.

This clonotype was observed many times. The V gene is TRBV5-1, the J gene TRBJ2-5; tentatively, D is TRBD2 (6 bases). CDR3 length equals 14 residues. V dropped 4 bases and J dropped 5 bases, with 15 bases sitting between them. In germline, CDR1 is SGHRS, CDR2 YFSETQ. CDR3 nucleotide sequence: TGCGCCAGCAGCCCCCAGACTGGGACTGAGACCCAGTACTTC. It yields the protein CASSPQTGTETQYF.

V usage is TRBV20-1 and J usage is TRBJ2-5; 9 positions match TRBD2. V lost 4 bases to trimming and J lost 11 bases; unmatched junction nucleotides: 11. CDR1 DFQATT and CDR2 SNEGSKA come from the germline V gene (reference sequence). CDR3 length: 13 residues. The CDR3 sequence is CSAIPSTSGPQYF. In DNA form, the CDR3 reads TGCAGTGCTATTCCCAGCACTAGCGGGCCTCAGTACTTC.

This chain joins TRBV6-5 and TRBJ2-7; 8 nucleotides line up with TRBD1. The J segment lost 3 bases and the V segment lost 5 bases, leaving 6 bases of the junction unmatched. Germline V gene sequence: CDR1 MNHEY, CDR2 SVGAGI. This CDR3 contains 14 residues. The CDR3 loop reads CASSIGQGGYEQYF. CDR3 nucleotides: TGTGCCAGCAGTATCGGACAGGGTGGCTACGAGCAGTACTTC.

The J gene is TRBJ2-7, the V gene TRBV5-6, with D uncertain. This CDR3 comprises 16 residues. Germline CDR1 reads SGHDT; CDR2 reads YYEEEE. V shed 0 bases and J shed 0 bases, with 13 bases lying between them. The CDR3 nucleotides are TGTGCCAGCAGCTTGGTCGTTCTACCTACCTCCTACGAGCAGTACGTC. It is translated as CASSLVVLPTSYEQYV.

The V gene is TRBV5-6, the J gene TRBJ2-5; the D gene is possibly TRBD2 (6 bases). V was clipped by 5 bases and J by 7 bases, with 12 bases between them. Germline CDR1 reads SGHDT; CDR2 reads YYEEEE. The CDR3 runs to 12 residues. This CDR3 is CASSPGTPTQYF. The CDR3 DNA is TGTGCCAGCAGTCCCGGGACTCCGACCCAGTACTTC.

In its sample, this clonotype was seen a few times. The J gene is TRBJ1-4, the V gene TRBV11-2, with D maybe TRBD1 (6 bases). Trimming shortened V by 5 bases and J by 3 bases, and 13 bases separated the two germline ends. Germline values: CDR1 SGHAT, CDR2 FQNNGV. This CDR3 has 15 residues. The CDR3 DNA is TGTGCCAGCAGCAATTCAGGACAGCCTAATGAAAAACTGTTTTTT. Its translation is CASSNSGQPNEKLFF.